Listed below are T cell receptor beta chains from one sample, sequenced in a study of T cell repertoires in cytomegalovirus infection. TCRdb ran MiXCR on the reads and lists one entry per CDR3 protein. The sample includes about 150,000 distinct CDR3 sequences, around 20% of them seen just once. Sequencing was done on a sample of PBMCs. Receptors were obtained from a human donor in good health (CMV status not recorded). Some clones in this sample may be carry-over from other donors' samples. Each CDR3 is given with its conserved first and last residue. Each record gives: CDR3 length, V gene, D gene, clone size, J gene, CDR3 protein, CDR3 DNA. D genes are given only for firm matches. The size of a clone is reported for some rows only, either as once, few or many, or as a class for expanded clones.

14	TRBV7-8	TRBD1	-	TRBJ1-1	CASSATGGETEAFF	TGTGCCAGCAGCGCTACAGGGGGCGAAACTGAAGCTTTCTTT
14	TRBV12-3/TRBV12-4	TRBD2	many	TRBJ2-7	CASSLAGGLYEQYF	TGTGCCAGCAGCTTAGCGGGAGGCCTCTACGAGCAGTACTTC
15	TRBV20-1	-	-	TRBJ2-7	CSARRVGFSDYEQYF	TGCAGTGCTAGGAGGGTCGGTTTTTCTGACTACGAGCAGTACTTC
14	TRBV2	-	few	TRBJ1-5	CASSRQEGNQPQHF	TGTGCCAGCAGTAGACAGGAGGGAAATCAGCCCCAGCATTTT
14	TRBV7-6	TRBD2	many	TRBJ2-1	CASSQGTSGLEQFF	TGTGCCAGCAGCCAGGGGACTAGCGGACTAGAGCAGTTCTTC
15	TRBV5-4	TRBD2	-	TRBJ2-5	CASSLTGGSKETQYF	TGTGCCAGCAGCCTAACGGGGGGTTCCAAAGAGACCCAGTACTTC
15	TRBV7-6	TRBD1	few	TRBJ1-5	CASSFTGAINQPQHF	TGTGCCAGCAGCTTCACAGGGGCGATCAATCAGCCCCAGCATTTT
18	TRBV5-6	-	-	TRBJ1-4	CASSYRLGGGVTNEKLFF	TGTGCCAGCAGCTACCGTCTGGGGGGAGGAGTAACTAATGAAAAACTGTTTTTT
16	TRBV7-2	-	many	TRBJ1-1	CASSLALSKQNTEAFF	TGTGCCAGCAGCTTAGCTCTTTCCAAACAGAACACTGAAGCTTTCTTT
11	TRBV19	-	-	TRBJ1-2	CASVSGNGYTF	TGTGCCAGTGTCTCCGGGAATGGCTACACCTTC
14	TRBV2	TRBD1	few	TRBJ1-2	CASSVLQGGNGYTF	TGTGCCAGCAGTGTCCTCCAGGGGGGAAATGGCTACACCTTC
14	TRBV2	TRBD2	few	TRBJ2-3	CASTTSGGADTQYF	TGTGCCAGCACCACTAGCGGGGGTGCAGATACGCAGTATTTT
12	TRBV18	-	-	TRBJ1-2	CASQDTNYGYTF	TGTGCCAGCCAGGACACAAACTATGGCTACACCTTC
14	TRBV2	TRBD1	-	TRBJ2-7	CASTNRQGPYEQYF	TGTGCCAGCACAAATAGACAGGGCCCCTACGAGCAGTACTTC
14	TRBV6-6	TRBD1	-	TRBJ2-5	CASSYVQGRETQYF	TGTGCCAGCAGTTACGTACAGGGGCGGGAGACCCAGTACTTC
14	TRBV7-9	-	-	TRBJ1-1	CASSLANREDQAFF	TGTGCCAGCAGCTTAGCAAACAGGGAGGACCAAGCTTTCTTT
15	TRBV12-3/TRBV12-4	-	-	TRBJ2-2	CASTTWSLNTGELFF	TGTGCCAGCACGACATGGAGTTTGAACACCGGGGAGCTGTTTTTT
16	TRBV7-9	TRBD2	few	TRBJ2-7	CASSFLAGSSSYEQYF	TGTGCCAGCAGCTTCCTAGCGGGCTCAAGCTCCTACGAGCAGTACTTC
15	TRBV18	-	few	TRBJ2-4	CASSPQVGLENIQYF	TGTGCCAGCTCACCCCAGGTTGGCTTAGAAAACATTCAGTACTTC
17	TRBV7-2	TRBD2	many	TRBJ2-5	CASSLAGLTAPRETQYF	TGTGCCAGCAGCTTAGCGGGACTAACGGCGCCCCGGGAGACCCAGTACTTC
14	TRBV27	-	-	TRBJ2-2	CASSLWPSTGELFF	TGTGCCAGCAGTTTATGGCCTTCCACCGGGGAGCTGTTTTTT
17	TRBV4-1	TRBD2	-	TRBJ2-2	CASSFRAGQSNTGELFF	TGCGCCAGCAGCTTCCGAGCGGGGCAATCGAACACCGGGGAGCTGTTTTTT
12	TRBV28	-	few	TRBJ1-1	CASSLQGPEAFF	TGTGCCAGCAGTCTACAGGGCCCTGAAGCTTTCTTT
15	TRBV7-2	-	many	TRBJ1-6	CASSLGTGTHSPLHF	TGTGCCAGCAGCTTAGGAACAGGGACGCATTCACCCCTCCACTTT
14	TRBV11-2	-	-	TRBJ2-1	CASSFLPRNNEQFF	TGTGCCAGCAGCTTCCTCCCTAGAAACAATGAGCAGTTCTTC
13	TRBV7-8	-	many	TRBJ1-1	CASSFREHTEAFF	TGTGCCAGCAGCTTCCGGGAGCACACTGAAGCTTTCTTT
14	TRBV28	TRBD1	-	TRBJ1-1	CASKRQGTNTEAFF	TGTGCCAGCAAGAGACAGGGTACGAACACTGAAGCTTTCTTT
13	TRBV19	TRBD1	-	TRBJ2-7	CASSMGTGLEQYF	TGTGCCAGTAGTATGGGGACAGGTCTCGAGCAGTACTTC
15	TRBV11-2	TRBD2	many	TRBJ2-1	CASSFSGLAVNEQFF	TGTGCCAGCAGCTTCAGTGGACTAGCGGTCAATGAGCAGTTCTTC
13	TRBV7-2	-	many	TRBJ2-1	CASSFRRNNEQFF	TGTGCCAGCAGCTTTCGCAGAAACAATGAGCAGTTCTTC
15	TRBV7-8	-	many	TRBJ2-6	CASSLAGGGANVLTF	TGTGCCAGCAGCTTAGCGGGGGGAGGGGCCAACGTCCTGACTTTC
16	TRBV7-2	-	many	TRBJ1-4	CASSLGEGGVGEKLFF	TGTGCCAGCAGCTTAGGGGAGGGTGGGGTTGGGGAAAAACTGTTTTTT
14	TRBV5-6	TRBD1	-	TRBJ1-2	CASSGQGRGYGYTF	TGTGCCAGCAGCGGACAGGGGAGAGGCTATGGCTACACCTTC
12	TRBV28	-	-	TRBJ2-7	CASSRLDYEQYF	TGTGCCAGCAGTCGACTCGACTACGAGCAGTACTTC
15	TRBV6-2/TRBV6-3	TRBD1	few	TRBJ1-1	CASSQRDRGLPEAFF	TGTGCCAGCAGTCAACGGGACAGGGGGCTTCCTGAAGCTTTCTTT
15	TRBV11-2	TRBD2	-	TRBJ2-1	CASSLGSSSVAGQFF	TGTGCCAGCAGCTTAGGTTCTAGTTCGGTAGCGGGGCAGTTCTTC
15	TRBV7-9	-	-	TRBJ2-5	CASSRRDSGMETQYF	TGTGCCAGCAGCCGTCGAGATAGTGGGATGGAGACCCAGTACTTC
13	TRBV27	-	few	TRBJ2-1	CASMGFSYNEQFF	TGTGCCAGCATGGGTTTTTCCTACAATGAGCAGTTCTTC
14	TRBV29-1	-	few	TRBJ2-2	CSVVGSSNTGELFF	TGCAGCGTTGTCGGGAGTTCGAACACCGGGGAGCTGTTTTTT
14	TRBV25-1	-	many	TRBJ2-2	CASSDSAFSGELFF	TGTGCCAGCAGTGATTCCGCGTTCAGCGGGGAGCTGTTTTTT
15	TRBV30	TRBD1	-	TRBJ1-2	CAWNPGQGVTYGYTF	TGTGCCTGGAACCCCGGACAGGGGGTAACATATGGCTACACCTTC
12	TRBV20-1	-	few	TRBJ1-1	CSARGGRTEAFF	TGCAGTGCTAGGGGGGGGCGCACTGAAGCTTTCTTT
14	TRBV7-2	TRBD1	many	TRBJ2-3	CASSLDRGTDTQYF	TGTGCCAGCAGCTTGGACAGGGGTACAGATACGCAGTATTTT
16	TRBV10-3	-	-	TRBJ1-4	CAISESWAATNEKLFF	TGTGCCATCAGTGAGTCGTGGGCAGCAACTAATGAAAAACTGTTTTTT
15	TRBV2	-	-	TRBJ2-4	CASSDNLGTVDIQYF	TGTGCCAGCAGTGATAATTTAGGGACGGTGGACATTCAGTACTTC
15	TRBV11-2	-	-	TRBJ2-2	CASSLGPGSAGELFF	TGTGCCAGCAGCTTAGGACCTGGGAGCGCCGGGGAGCTGTTTTTT
15	TRBV7-9	-	few	TRBJ2-3	CASSPREKGRDTQYF	TGTGCCAGCAGCCCTCGGGAGAAGGGAAGGGATACGCAGTATTTT
14	TRBV27	-	few	TRBJ2-1	CASSFSGLANEQFF	TGTGCCAGCAGTTTTAGTGGGTTAGCCAATGAGCAGTTCTTC
14	TRBV14	-	few	TRBJ1-3	CASSVEASGNTIYF	TGTGCCAGCAGCGTCGAGGCCTCTGGAAACACCATATATTTT
15	TRBV7-8	TRBD1	many	TRBJ2-3	CASSPGQGGTDTQYF	TGTGCCAGCAGCCCTGGACAGGGAGGCACAGATACGCAGTATTTT